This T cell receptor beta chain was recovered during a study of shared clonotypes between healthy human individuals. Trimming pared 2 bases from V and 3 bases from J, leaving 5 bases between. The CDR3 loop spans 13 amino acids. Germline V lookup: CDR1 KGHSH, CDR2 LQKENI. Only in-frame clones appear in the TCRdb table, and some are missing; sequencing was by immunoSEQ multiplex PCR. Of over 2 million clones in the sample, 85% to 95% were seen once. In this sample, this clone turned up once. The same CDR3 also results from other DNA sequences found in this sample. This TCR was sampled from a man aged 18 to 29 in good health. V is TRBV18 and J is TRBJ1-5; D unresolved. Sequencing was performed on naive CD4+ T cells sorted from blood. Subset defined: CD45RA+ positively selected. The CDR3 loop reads CASSPELNQPQHF. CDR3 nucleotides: TGTGCCAGCTCACCAGAGCTCAATCAGCCCCAGCATTTT.